This TCR beta chain was profiled in a study of cytomegalovirus exposure and HLA in healthy donors. Assay: immunoSEQ multiplex PCR; the TCRdb copy retains only in-frame clones and omits some. This repertoire shows 150,000 to 200,000 clones, roughly 82% found once; its top ten account for approximately 1.5%. In the case of this clone: Its cognate antigen is unknown.

Whole-study findings and limits: High specificity and sensitivity for cytomegalovirus status were reported for the classifier.

CDR1 is SGHRS, CDR2 YFSETQ, per germline. V was pared by 3 bases and J by 5 bases, with 4 bases of the junction left unmatched. The CDR3 is 14 residues long. This chain connects TRBV5-1 to TRBJ2-1; 8 nucleotides match TRBD1. Sequenced: PBMCs. This receptor was obtained from a woman younger than 30 in good health and CMV-seronegative. CDR3 loop: CASSSTGADNEQFF. The CDR3, as DNA: TGCGCCAGCAGCTCGACAGGGGCTGACAATGAGCAGTTCTTC.